This T cell receptor (beta chain) derives from a study of metastatic and nonmetastatic thyroid tumors. Study context: Repertoire comparisons spanned blood and tumor or nodule tissue from malignant and benign thyroid patients.

Points from the study as a whole: It was reported that TCR beta diversity was significantly higher in malignant thyroid tumors than benign nodules, in blood and tumor.

Thyroid surgery was preceded by no treatment in any patient. This clone was observed a handful of times. The antigen remains undetermined. J was trimmed by 4 bases and V by 0 bases; bases with no gene match: 4. Germline CDR1 LNHDA, CDR2 SQIVND (reference sequence). The CDR3 loop spans 16 amino acids. In the authors' workflow: Using the CDR3 differences seen across clinicopathological groups, the authors built a distant-metastasis classifier for papillary thyroid cancer, which was meant to discriminate distant-metastatic patients. Via MiXCR, TCRdb re-called the PCR reads. None of the V and J calls come from the authors' own analysis; TCRdb made them. The sample holds about 15,000 clones, 27% seen once.

The rearrangement uses TRBV19 and TRBJ2-2, with 8 bases lining up with TRBD1. The sequenced sample consisted of adjacent normal tissue. This clonotype was obtained from a female donor with papillary thyroid cancer or a benign thyroid nodule (not recorded which). Some clones in this sample may be carry-over from other donors' samples. CDR3 nucleotides: TGTGCCAGTAGTATAGAGTGGACAGGGTTCACCGGGGAGCTGTTTTTT. Protein product: CASSIEWTGFTGELFF.